The source of this T cell receptor (beta chain) is a study of regulatory T cells in long-lasting Graves disease. Across the study: The definition of persistent Graves' disease was over 5 years of antithyroid drugs with positive TSH receptor antibodies. Findings and caveats of the study: Those with persistent disease had in common more public clonotypes (roughly 3,000) than new patients (about 970).

Both iRepertoire HTBI primers and Arm-PCR of CDR3 regions were used to build the TCR beta libraries. TCRdb recomputed calls from the multiplex PCR reads with MiXCR, one row per CDR3 protein. Of 400,000 to 500,000 distinct CDR3 sequences listed, roughly a fifth are singletons. About this clonotype itself: The antigen remains unidentified.

The sample's time point: persistent/refractory GD, antithyroid drugs over 5 years with positive TRAb. The TCR library was made from RNA extracted from PBMCs. An endocrinology department in Xi'an, China, recruited the patients. EDTA tubes received approximately 9 milliliters of drawn peripheral blood. Germline values: CDR1 LNHDA, CDR2 SQIVND (reference sequence). The V end lost 4 bases, the J end lost 5 bases, and 24 bases lay between the germline ends. The CDR3 is 18 amino acids. V usage is TRBV19 and J usage is TRBJ2-1, with D unresolved. The sequence was obtained from a female donor with Graves disease. Source: peripheral blood mononuclear cells (PBMCs), taken when the disease was refractory, from a patient treated with antithyroid drugs. CDR3 coding DNA: TGTGCCAGTAGTAACGACCAAGGTATTCCTCTCACACACAATGAGCAGTTCTTC. Its protein is CASSNDQGIPLTHNEQFF.